Listed here are 8 T cell receptor beta chains from one sample, sequenced in a study of blood T cell repertoires in COVID-19. This table comes from immunoSEQ multiplex PCR, and its TCRdb copy is limited to in-frame clones, with some not included. The sample records tens of thousands of clones, 85% to 90% being singletons. Sequenced material: peripheral blood. These TCRs come from a man between 65 and 79 years old with active COVID-19.

The chain couples TRBV12-3 or TRBV12-4 to TRBJ1-1, with a weak D call TRBD1 (5 bases). Trimming took 3 bases from V and 4 from J, leaving 9 bases between them. This CDR3 has 13 residues. CDR3 sequence (DNA): TGTGCCAGCAGTTTGGAAAGGGGCACTGAAGCTTTCTTT. Its protein is CASSLERGTEAFF.

The chain carries TRBV4-3 and TRBJ2-1, with 10 bases fitting TRBD2. Losses at the gene ends were 3 bases for V and 1 base for J; bases not matched to a gene: 12. The CDR3 consists of 19 residues. The germline gives CDR1 LGHNA, CDR2 YSLEER. CDR3 region: CASSHQAADSGGSYNEQFF. CDR3 in DNA: TGCGCCAGCAGCCACCAAGCGGCTGATAGCGGGGGGTCCTACAATGAGCAGTTCTTC.

This rearrangement joins TRBV19 to TRBJ1-1; TRBD1 matches 10 bases. The CDR3 sequence is 13 residues long. CDR1 is LNHDA, CDR2 SQIVND, per germline (reference sequence). The J segment lost 2 bases and the V segment lost 6 bases, leaving 0 bases of the junction unmatched. CDR3 in DNA: TGTGCCAGTAGGACAGGGGGCAACACTGAAGCTTTCTTT. This gives the protein CASRTGGNTEAFF.

The chain employs TRBV19 and TRBJ2-2; unclear D gene. This CDR3 region has 15 residues. Germline V gives CDR1 LNHDA, CDR2 SQIVND (reference sequence). V gave up 1 base and J gave up 4 bases, with 10 bases separating them. For the CDR3, the DNA is TGTGCCAGTAGTATAGTCGGTTATAGCACCGGGGAGCTGTTTTTT. It yields the protein CASSIVGYSTGELFF.

The rearrangement uses TRBV28 and TRBJ2-1; D gene unclear. This CDR3 is 12 amino acids long. Per the germline V gene, CDR1 is MDHEN and CDR2 is SYDVKM. With 8 bases removed from V and 10 bases from J, the gap between germline ends came to 15 bases. CDR3 residues: CASGEAVLEQFF. CDR3 nucleotide sequence: TGTGCCAGCGGCGAGGCGGTACTAGAGCAGTTCTTC.

The V call is TRBV6-5, the J call TRBJ2-3, with TRBD2 identical over 9 bases. CDR1 MNHEY and CDR2 SVGAGI come from the germline V gene. J lost 3 bases, V lost 3 bases, and 4 bases had no gene match. This CDR3 comprises 15 residues. DNA of the CDR3: TGTGCCAGCAGTTATGCGGGGGGGCTGACAGATACGCAGTATTTT. Translation gives CASSYAGGLTDTQYF.

The chain carries TRBV7-2 and TRBJ2-3, with a tentative D call TRBD1 (5 bases). Germline V CDR1 and CDR2: SGHTA, FQGNSA. V lost 7 bases and J 5 bases, leaving 13 bases between the germline ends. The CDR3 spans 13 residues. The CDR3 DNA reads as TGTGCCAGCAACGATCCCAGGGAAGATACGCAGTATTTT. Amino acids: CASNDPREDTQYF.

The chain carries TRBV5-4 and TRBJ1-2; tentatively, D is TRBD1 (6 bases). Trimming pared 2 bases from V and 7 bases from J, leaving 15 bases between. Germline V CDR1 and CDR2: SGHNT, YYREEE (reference sequence). There are 14 residues in the CDR3. CDR3 in amino acids: CASSFRDTYSGYTF. The CDR3 bases are TGTGCCAGCAGCTTCCGGGACACATACAGTGGCTACACCTTC.